The clone carrying this TCR beta chain counts as medium-sized by frequency. Its target is not known. These data originate in a study of CXCR3-negative and CXCR3-positive naive CD8 T cells. Notes on the study in general: TRB CDR3s of CXCR3-positive naive cells were more hydrophobic than those of CXCR3-negative naive cells. Naive cells that were CXCR3-negative or CXCR3-positive used TRBV-TRBJ genes alike, while memory cells diverged.

This CDR3 has 11 residues. Germline V CDR1 and CDR2: MNHEY, SMNVEV (reference sequence). 5' RACE with UMI labels generated the TRB cDNA libraries. TCRdb processed the 5' RACE reads again and assigns one entry to each CDR3 protein, with no DNA. The sample holds 7,500 to 9,500 distinct CDR3 sequences. Sequencing was carried out using naive CXCR3- CD8+ T cells from blood. Noted subset: CD45RO-CCR7+CD27+CD95- naive CD8+ T cells lacking CXCR3 (TNR3-). This sequence was found in a human donor in good health. Some clones in this sample may be carry-over from other donors' samples. The chain couples TRBV27 to TRBJ2-1. CDR3 sequence: CASSWGIEQFF.